This is a list of T cell receptor beta chains from one sample in a study of shared clonotypes between healthy human individuals. Using immunoSEQ multiplex PCR, the repertoire was profiled, and TCRdb retains in-frame clones only, with some absent. Among more than 2 million clones, around 93% were seen once, and the ten largest hold over 1.5%. The material sequenced was naive CD8+ T cells from PBMCs. The source of these receptors is a man younger than 35 in good health. Some clones in this sample may be carry-over from other donors' samples. The CDR3 runs from the conserved cysteine through the conserved F or W. A D gene is named only where the DNA matches it firmly. Size is omitted from some rows. Given values are once, few, many or a class for expanded clones.

d_call | clone_size | j_call | v_call | cdr3_aa | cdr3_nt
TRBD1 | . | TRBJ1-4 | TRBV29-1 | CSVKGGDRAEKLFF | TGCAGCGTTAAAGGGGGGGACAGGGCTGAAAAACTGTTTTTT
. | . | TRBJ1-2 | TRBV10-3 | CAIRATGENYGYTF | TGTGCCATCAGGGCGACAGGCGAGAACTATGGCTACACCTTC
. | . | TRBJ2-5 | TRBV14 | CASSQSRSSETQYF | TGTGCCAGCAGCCAAAGCAGATCTTCAGAGACCCAGTACTTC
. | once | TRBJ2-7 | TRBV12-5 | CASGSSYEQYF | TGTGCTAGTGGTAGCTCCTACGAGCAGTACTTC
. | once | TRBJ2-7 | TRBV27 | CASSFDVSYEQYF | TGTGCCAGCAGTTTCGACGTCTCCTACGAGCAGTACTTC
TRBD2 | once | TRBJ2-7 | TRBV9 | CASSPGARGRALGEQYF | TGTGCCAGCAGCCCAGGGGCGCGCGGGAGGGCCCTCGGCGAGCAGTACTTC
TRBD2 | . | TRBJ2-1 | TRBV13 | CASSPQREGPYNEQFF | TGTGCCAGCAGCCCCCAGCGGGAGGGCCCGTACAATGAGCAGTTCTTC
. | . | TRBJ1-5 | TRBV2 | CASSEAGVNSHF | TGTGCCAGCAGTGAAGCGGGGGTCAACTCGCATTTT
. | few | TRBJ1-5 | TRBV28 | CASSFPNQPQHF | TGTGCCAGCAGTTTCCCTAATCAGCCCCAGCATTTT
TRBD2 | . | TRBJ2-4 | TRBV10-3 | CAISDPIAGANIQYF | TGTGCCATCAGTGATCCCATAGCGGGAGCGAACATCCAGTACTTC
. | . | TRBJ1-1 | TRBV6-1 | CASSDKGFGTEAFF | TGTGCCAGCAGTGATAAGGGGTTCGGCACTGAAGCTTTCTTT
. | . | TRBJ1-5 | TRBV7-8 | CASTKRGGQPQHF | TGTGCCAGCACCAAAAGGGGGGGCCAGCCCCAGCATTTT
TRBD1 | . | TRBJ1-4 | TRBV25-1 | CASRHHDRGLGEKLFF | TGTGCCAGCAGACACCACGACAGGGGGCTCGGTGAAAAACTGTTTTTT
. | . | TRBJ1-2 | TRBV13 | CASSPTGYNYGYTF | TGTGCCAGCAGCCCTACCGGTTATAACTATGGCTACACCTTC
. | . | TRBJ2-7 | TRBV10-3 | CAITPGGGLYEQYF | TGTGCCATCACCCCCGGTGGGGGGCTCTACGAGCAGTACTTC
TRBD1 | . | TRBJ1-2 | TRBV29-1 | CSVEPGQGVYGYTF | TGCAGCGTGGAACCGGGACAGGGGGTCTATGGCTACACCTTC
. | . | TRBJ2-7 | TRBV9 | CASSGITYEQYF | TGTGCCAGCAGCGGAATAACCTACGAGCAGTACTTC
. | . | TRBJ2-6 | TRBV7-2 | CASSLAGPPSGANVLTF | TGTGCCAGCAGCTTAGCCGGCCCACCCTCTGGGGCCAACGTCCTGACTTTC
TRBD2 | . | TRBJ2-5 | TRBV29-1 | CSVEDRWREGTQETQYF | TGCAGCGTTGAAGATCGGTGGAGGGAGGGTACGCAAGAGACCCAGTACTTC
TRBD2 | once | TRBJ2-7 | TRBV13 | CASRGSGLAPYEQYF | TGTGCCAGCAGGGGATCGGGACTAGCGCCCTACGAGCAGTACTTC
TRBD1 | . | TRBJ2-7 | TRBV27 | CASSLLTGQGAYEQYF | TGTGCCAGCAGTTTACTTACAGGACAGGGGGCCTACGAGCAGTACTTC
TRBD1 | . | TRBJ2-5 | TRBV28 | CASFQGAGETQYF | TGTGCCAGCTTTCAGGGGGCGGGTGAGACCCAGTACTTC
. | once | TRBJ2-5 | TRBV28 | CASRSTEETQYF | TGTGCCAGCAGGTCGACAGAAGAGACCCAGTACTTC
. | . | TRBJ2-1 | TRBV9 | CASSPLRDAYNEQFF | TGTGCCAGCAGCCCCTTGAGGGATGCCTACAATGAGCAGTTCTTC
TRBD1 | . | TRBJ2-7 | TRBV4-3 | CAGSQDGQGKDEQYF | TGCGCCGGCAGCCAAGATGGACAGGGGAAGGACGAGCAGTACTTC
. | once | TRBJ2-3 | TRBV5-1 | CASSSGPVGRTDTQYF | TGCGCCAGCAGCTCGGGGCCCGTCGGGAGAACAGATACGCAGTATTTT
TRBD2 | few | TRBJ2-7 | TRBV19 | CASSITGLVYEQYF | TGTGCCAGTAGTATAACGGGACTAGTCTACGAGCAGTACTTC
. | . | TRBJ1-4 | TRBV5-6 | CASSLSPGAPSEKLFF | TGTGCCAGCAGCTTGAGCCCAGGAGCGCCCTCTGAAAAACTGTTTTTT
. | . | TRBJ2-7 | TRBV15 | CATSRGLGSSYEQYF | TGTGCCACCAGCAGAGGCCTGGGGTCTTCCTACGAGCAGTACTTC
TRBD2 | . | TRBJ2-7 | TRBV27 | CASRPIAGGILEQYF | TGTGCCAGCAGGCCTATAGCGGGAGGTATCCTCGAGCAGTACTTC
. | . | TRBJ2-7 | TRBV28 | CASSLLTGDEQYF | TGTGCCAGCAGTTTATTGACGGGGGACGAGCAGTACTTC
TRBD1 | . | TRBJ1-1 | TRBV5-1 | CASSFRGGSEAFF | TGCGCCAGCAGCTTCAGGGGGGGAAGTGAAGCTTTCTTT
. | . | TRBJ1-2 | TRBV6-4 | CASRYGAPVWTGDNYGYTF | TGTGCCAGCAGGTATGGGGCGCCGGTTTGGACGGGCGATAACTATGGCTACACCTTC
TRBD1 | . | TRBJ2-1 | TRBV19 | CATATGGSLNEQFF | TGTGCCACCGCGACAGGGGGCTCGCTCAATGAGCAGTTCTTC
. | . | TRBJ2-7 | TRBV10-3 | CAISEPRGEQYF | TGTGCCATCAGTGAGCCCCGTGGCGAGCAGTACTTC
. | . | TRBJ2-2 | TRBV5-8 | CASSLQGFPGELFF | TGTGCCAGCAGCTTGCAGGGTTTCCCCGGGGAGCTGTTTTTT
TRBD1 | . | TRBJ2-7 | TRBV9 | CASSGQGSEQYF | TGTGCCAGCAGCGGACAGGGTTCCGAGCAGTACTTC
. | few | TRBJ1-1 | TRBV4-1 | CASSQDAVYGTEAFF | TGCGCCAGCAGCCAAGATGCGGTGTATGGGACTGAAGCTTTCTTT
. | . | TRBJ1-5 | TRBV14 | CASSLGSLGGNQPQHF | TGTGCCAGCAGCCTAGGGTCTTTGGGAGGCAATCAGCCCCAGCATTTT
TRBD2 | . | TRBJ2-3 | TRBV7-9 | CASSTTRPGLAPTDTQYF | TGTGCCAGCAGCACCACACGGCCGGGACTAGCGCCCACAGATACGCAGTATTTT
TRBD1 | . | TRBJ1-2 | TRBV2 | CASSESMTGIYGYTF | TGTGCCAGCAGTGAATCGATGACAGGGATTTATGGCTACACCTTC
TRBD2 | . | TRBJ2-2 | TRBV2 | CASSLPLAGERTGELFF | TGTGCCAGCAGCCTCCCCCTAGCGGGAGAGCGAACCGGGGAGCTGTTTTTT
. | once | TRBJ1-1 | TRBV27 | CASSLLDLNTEAFF | TGTGCCAGCAGTTTATTGGACCTGAACACTGAAGCTTTCTTT
TRBD1 | . | TRBJ2-5 | TRBV13 | CASSSREAHRGQETQYF | TGTGCCAGCAGCTCCCGAGAGGCCCACAGGGGGCAAGAGACCCAGTACTTC
. | . | TRBJ1-1 | TRBV19 | CASSPLIRAEAFF | TGTGCCAGTAGTCCCTTGATTCGTGCTGAAGCTTTCTTT
. | once | TRBJ1-1 | TRBV2 | CASSGARTTEAFF | TGTGCCAGCAGTGGGGCTAGGACGACTGAAGCTTTCTTT
TRBD2 | once | TRBJ2-1 | TRBV7-3 | CASSSTWGGYNEQFF | TGTGCCAGCAGCTCCACCTGGGGGGGCTACAATGAGCAGTTCTTC
. | . | TRBJ2-6 | TRBV5-4 | CASSLGPLSGANVLTF | TGTGCCAGCAGCTTGGGACCACTCTCTGGGGCCAACGTCCTGACTTTC
. | . | TRBJ2-5 | TRBV27 | CASSSTGTYPRGETQYF | TGTGCCAGCAGTTCCACAGGGACCTATCCACGTGGAGAGACCCAGTACTTC
. | . | TRBJ2-1 | TRBV28 | CASRPGFPPEQFF | TGTGCCAGCAGACCCGGTTTCCCGCCTGAGCAGTTCTTC
TRBD1 | once | TRBJ2-6 | TRBV9 | CASSGGQQSSGANVLTF | TGTGCCAGCAGCGGGGGACAGCAGAGCTCTGGGGCCAACGTCCTGACTTTC
. | once | TRBJ2-2 | TRBV29-1 | CSGTYYTGELFF | TGCAGCGGGACTTACTACACCGGGGAGCTGTTTTTT
. | . | TRBJ2-7 | TRBV27 | CASSPLRDILLF | TGTGCCAGCAGCCCTCTCCGGGACATACTTCTCTTC
. | once | TRBJ1-5 | TRBV5-6 | CASSLAGSGPQHF | TGTGCCAGCAGCTTGGCGGGGTCTGGGCCCCAGCATTTT
. | . | TRBJ2-2 | TRBV6-6 | CASSPNRATGELFF | TGTGCCAGCAGTCCAAACAGGGCTACCGGGGAGCTGTTTTTT
. | . | TRBJ1-5 | TRBV7-9 | CASSSDLEPTEYSNQPQHF | TGTGCCAGCAGCTCAGACTTAGAGCCGACGGAGTATAGCAATCAGCCCCAGCATTTT
. | . | TRBJ2-6 | TRBV11-2 | CASSPFPTAGANVLTF | TGTGCCAGCAGCCCTTTCCCAACCGCTGGGGCCAACGTCCTGACTTTC
. | . | TRBJ1-2 | TRBV4-1 | CASSQLTGKYGYTF | TGCGCCAGCAGCCAACTCACAGGGAAATATGGCTACACCTTC
. | . | TRBJ1-5 | TRBV19 | CASRVEIGPQHF | TGTGCCAGTAGGGTAGAGATCGGGCCCCAGCATTTT
. | . | TRBJ1-5 | TRBV7-8 | CAIAGGFSNQPQHF | TGTGCCATTGCCGGGGGATTTAGCAATCAGCCCCAGCATTTT